This passage covers 32 T cell receptor beta chains from one sample sequenced in a study of blood T cell repertoires in COVID-19. Repertoires were generated with immunoSEQ multiplex PCR, while TCRdb's copy carries only in-frame clones and drops some. The sample lists 50,000 to 55,000 clones, around 85% seen once, with 6.5% in the top ten. The sequencing input was peripheral blood. The receptors stem from a man between 60 and 75 years old with acute or convalescent COVID-19.

V and J are TRBV19 and TRBJ2-5, with TRBD1 identical over 10 bases. Germline V gene sequence: CDR1 LNHDA, CDR2 SQIVND (reference sequence). V lost 6 bases and J lost 6; bases outside the gene matches: 7. The CDR3 is 14 amino acids. CDR3 loop: CASRPTGGLKTQYF. The CDR3 DNA reads TGTGCCAGTAGGCCGACAGGGGGCTTGAAGACCCAGTACTTC.

This clone occurred a few times. One junction end does not reproduce the germline sequence, and a read error may be involved. This chain joins TRBV6-2 or TRBV6-3 and TRBJ2-1; TRBD2 is a possible D gene (6 bases). The CDR3 length is 14 residues. Germline V lookup: CDR1 MNHEY, CDR2 SVGEGT. This chain's CDR3 is CASSPGTQTRIIIF. The DNA for the CDR3 is TGTGCCAGCAGCCCCGGGACTCAGACCCGGATAATAATCTTC.

Here the CDR3 reads CAWSVGGAANIQYF. In nucleotides, the CDR3 is TGTGCCTGGAGTGTAGGGGGGGCGGCAAACATTCAGTACTTC. The chain couples TRBV30 to TRBJ2-4, with D possibly TRBD2 on 7 matching bases. The CDR3 sequence is 14 residues long. Trimming removed 0 bases at V and 6 bases at J, with 12 bases between. The V gene's germline CDR1 is GTSNPN and CDR2 SVGIG (reference sequence).

The V gene is TRBV29-1, the J gene TRBJ1-2, with 8 bases that match TRBD1. Germline CDR1 and CDR2: SQVTM and ANQGSEA. The J segment lost 12 bases and the V segment lost 1 base, leaving 7 bases of the junction unmatched. The CDR3 contains 12 residues. CDR3 sequence (DNA): TGCAGCGTTGAAGTGGGACAGGTGACAGACACCTTC. It yields the protein CSVEVGQVTDTF.

The chain couples TRBV11-2 to TRBJ2-3; D is ambiguous. Germline V gene sequence: CDR1 SGHAT, CDR2 FQNNGV. Trimming cost V 5 bases and J 6 bases, with 21 bases left between them. The CDR3 length is 16 residues. The CDR3: CASSRQHLNAGDTQYF. The CDR3 region has the DNA TGTGCCAGCAGCCGCCAACACTTAAACGCCGGGGATACGCAGTATTTT.

This clone is a singleton in its sample. The rearrangement uses TRBV7-9 and TRBJ1-1; a weak D match, TRBD1 (6 bases). CDR3 length equals 13 residues. The V and J ends lost 3 bases and 2 bases respectively, with 7 bases between them. The V gene's germline CDR1 is SEHNR and CDR2 FQNEAQ (reference sequence). The CDR3 protein is CASSFRGNTEAFF. CDR3 nucleotides: TGTGCCAGCAGCTTCAGGGGTAACACTGAAGCTTTCTTT.

The V gene is TRBV7-8, the J gene TRBJ1-2, with TRBD1 matching over 10 bases. The V gene end was trimmed by 1 base and the J gene end by 0 bases; junction bases not matched to a gene: 5. Germline CDR1 is SGHVS and CDR2 is FQNEAQ. The CDR3 sequence is 17 residues long. CDR3 DNA: TGTGCCAGCAGCTTAGTTGCGGGACAGGGGTCTAACTATGGCTACACCTTC. It encodes CASSLVAGQGSNYGYTF. Full variable domain (remainder filled in from reference TRBV7-8 and TRBJ1-2): GAGVSQSPRYKVAKRGQDVALRCDPISGHVSLFWYQQALGQGPEFLTYFQNEAQLDKSGLPSDRFFAERPEGSVSTLKIQRTQQEDSAVYLCASSLVAGQGSNYGYTFGSGTRLTVV.

In this sample, this clone is medium-sized. The rearrangement joins TRBV7-3 to TRBJ2-7; tentatively, D is TRBD2 (5 bases). Trimming took 2 bases from V and 6 from J, leaving 11 bases between them. Germline assignment: CDR1 SGHTA and CDR2 FQGTGA. The CDR3 runs to 13 residues. In DNA form, the CDR3 reads TGTGCCAGCAGCTTAGCAGGAGGCGGCGAGCAGTACTTC. Its protein is CASSLAGGGEQYF.

The chain couples TRBV6-5 to TRBJ2-5; 11 nucleotides agree with TRBD2. The CDR3 runs to 14 residues. V was pared by 8 bases and J by 4 bases, with 6 bases of the junction left unmatched. CDR1 and CDR2 (germline): MNHEY, SVGAGI. CDR3: CASVALAGAETQYF. Here the CDR3 DNA reads TGTGCCAGCGTGGCACTAGCGGGAGCAGAGACCCAGTACTTC.

This clone was seen more than once but under ten times. The V gene is TRBV10-2, the J gene TRBJ1-6; TRBD1 agrees at 7 bases. This CDR3 is 13 amino acids long. V trimming: 7 bases; J trimming: 5 bases; junction bases outside the gene matches: 2. Germline V gene sequence: CDR1 WSHSY, CDR2 SAAADI. Written as DNA, the CDR3 is TGCGCCAGCACGGGACAGCATAATTCACCCCTCCACTTT. Its protein product is CASTGQHNSPLHF.

V is TRBV6-4 and J is TRBJ2-6; D not certain. Per the germline V gene, CDR1 is MRHNA and CDR2 is SNTAGT. The germline V and J ends were trimmed by 9 bases and 0 bases, with 9 bases remaining between them. This CDR3 has 14 residues. DNA for the CDR3: TGTGCCAGATCTATCCACTCTGGGGCCAACGTCCTGACTTTC. Translating gives CARSIHSGANVLTF.

This clone has a handful of counts. CDR3 loop: CASSLQQKQYF. In DNA, the CDR3 is TGTGCCAGCAGCTTACAGCAGAAGCAGTACTTC. This chain uses TRBV5-8 with TRBJ2-7, with D unresolved. CDR1 is SGHTS, CDR2 YDEGEE, per germline. This CDR3 spans 11 amino acids. Trimming cost V 2 bases and J 8 bases, with 8 bases left between them.

This sequence joins TRBV2 and TRBJ1-4; 9 bases match TRBD1. The CDR3 contains 14 residues. Germline CDR1 and CDR2: SNHLY and FYNNEI. V shed 6 bases and J 8 bases; nucleotides not matched to a gene: 7. The CDR3 nucleotides are TGTGCCAGCAGGAGAAGGACAGGGGACGAAAAACTGTTTTTT. This gives the protein CASRRRTGDEKLFF.

The rearrangement links TRBV5-4 to TRBJ2-2; TRBD2 matches 12 bases. CDR1 and CDR2 (germline): SGHNT, YYREEE (reference sequence). The CDR3 runs to 15 residues. With 4 bases clipped from V and 5 bases from J, the junction kept 3 bases outside the gene matches. The CDR3 bases are TGTGCCAGCAGCCTAGCGGGAGGGAGGACCGGGGAGCTGTTTTTT. The encoded protein is CASSLAGGRTGELFF.

The chain combines TRBV11-2 with TRBJ2-7, with 8 bases that match TRBD2. The CDR3 extends over 16 amino acids. The V and J ends lost 5 bases and 4 bases, in that order; junction bases with no gene match: 13. Germline V gives CDR1 SGHAT, CDR2 FQNNGV. The CDR3 DNA sequence: TGTGCCAGCAGCCGTCATCCCGGGACTAGTATGTACGAGCAGTACTTC. Translation: CASSRHPGTSMYEQYF.

The gene calls are TRBV11-2 and TRBJ1-1; weak D call: TRBD1 (6 bases). Deletions cut 0 bases from V and 3 bases from J, with 8 bases between. CDR1 is SGHAT, CDR2 FQNNGV, per germline. CDR3 length equals 14 residues. CDR3 DNA sequence: TGTGCCAGCAGCTTAGAGGGGGCTGACACTGAAGCTTTCTTT. Its translation is CASSLEGADTEAFF.

The chain combines TRBV5-8 with TRBJ1-2, with unresolved D. Germline CDR1 SGHTS, CDR2 YDEGEE. The CDR3 has 13 residues. Trimming stripped 0 bases from V and 8 bases from J, with 11 bases between. In nucleotides, the CDR3 is TGTGCCAGCAGCTTGGGCGGGGTCGTGGGCTACACCTTC. This sequence encodes CASSLGGVVGYTF.

The chain joins TRBV5-1 to TRBJ2-7, with TRBD2 identical over 14 bases. Germline trimming cut 4 bases from V and 6 bases from J; bases unmatched to any gene: 9. The CDR3 is 16 residues long. The V gene's germline CDR1 is SGHRS and CDR2 YFSETQ. CDR3 coding DNA: TGCGCCAGCAGCCACGGACTAGCGGGAGGACTTGGCGAGCAGTACTTC. It is translated as CASSHGLAGGLGEQYF.

The CDR3 sequence: CASSRGLAGRDEQFF. CDR3 DNA: TGTGCCAGCAGTAGGGGACTAGCGGGACGGGATGAGCAGTTCTTC. J is TRBJ2-1 and V is TRBV11-3; TRBD2 matches 13 bases. Germline CDR1 and CDR2: SGHNT and YENEEA. The CDR3 is 15 amino acids. Germline trimming cut 6 bases from V and 8 bases from J; bases unmatched to any gene: 7.

This chain connects TRBV2 to TRBJ2-2, with a tentative D call TRBD2 (7 bases). This CDR3 contains 17 residues. Germline V CDR1 and CDR2: SNHLY, FYNNEI. Trimming removed 1 base at V and 0 bases at J, with 12 bases between. The CDR3 sequence: CASSEGGLAANTGELFF. The CDR3 DNA follows: TGTGCCAGCAGTGAAGGGGGGCTAGCGGCGAACACCGGGGAGCTGTTTTTT.

V and J are TRBV15 and TRBJ2-3; 7 bases map to TRBD2. The J segment lost 4 bases and the V segment lost 5 bases, leaving 12 bases of the junction unmatched. The germline CDR1 and CDR2 sequences are LNHNV and YYDKDF (reference sequence). The CDR3 consists of 16 residues. Written as DNA, the CDR3 is TGTGCCACCAGCCGCATGGGTGGCGGGAGCTCAGATACGCAGTATTTT. Translated: CATSRMGGGSSDTQYF.

This chain uses TRBV28 with TRBJ2-1; the D gene is possibly TRBD2 (7 bases). The ends were cut back, 8 bases at V and 12 bases at J, with 23 bases in the middle. The CDR3 loop spans 14 amino acids. Germline CDR1 is MDHEN and CDR2 is SYDVKM. The CDR3 spells CASVEGGTYPGQFF. The DNA of the CDR3 is TGTGCCAGCGTCGAGGGGGGGACTTACCCGGGGCAGTTCTTC.

The genes are TRBV28 and TRBJ1-2; D might be TRBD1 (5 bases). Germline CDR1 is MDHEN and CDR2 is SYDVKM. V was shortened by 6 bases and J by 5 bases, with 19 bases between the two germline ends. The CDR3 has 15 amino acids. This CDR3 is CASSPPGGERYGYTF. The CDR3 DNA reads TGTGCCAGCAGCCCCCCCGGGGGTGAAAGATATGGCTACACCTTC.

This clone was observed a few times. This chain links TRBV5-1 with TRBJ1-2; 7 positions match TRBD1. V lost 0 bases, J lost 4 bases, and 6 bases stayed unmatched. The CDR3 covers 15 residues. The germline CDR1 and CDR2 sequences are SGHRS and YFSETQ. In DNA, the CDR3 is TGCGCCAGCAGCTTGGCGACAGGGAAGAGCTATGGCTACACCTTC. It specifies CASSLATGKSYGYTF.

The rearrangement links TRBV19 to TRBJ2-7; 10 positions match TRBD1. With 5 bases clipped from V and 2 bases from J, the junction kept 6 bases outside the gene matches. The germline V gene has CDR1 LNHDA and CDR2 SQIVND (reference sequence). This CDR3 has 15 residues. The CDR3 spells CASSDPGQGTYEQYF. In DNA, the CDR3 is TGTGCCAGTAGTGACCCGGGACAGGGGACCTACGAGCAGTACTTC.

The V call is TRBV27, the J call TRBJ1-1; TRBD1 matches 10 bases. Germline V gene lookup returns CDR1 MNHEY and CDR2 SMNVEV (reference sequence). Trimming at V came to 5 bases and at J to 5 bases, leaving 11 bases not matched to a gene. There are 16 residues in the CDR3. The CDR3 reads CASSPYRTGGLTEAFF. CDR3 DNA sequence: TGTGCCAGCAGTCCCTATCGGACAGGGGGATTGACTGAAGCTTTCTTT.

This clone has just one count. The V and J genes are TRBV11-1 and TRBJ2-7, with 7 nucleotides matching TRBD2. The germline CDR1 and CDR2 sequences are SGHAT and FQDESV (reference sequence). This CDR3 contains 15 residues. V shed 1 base and J 2 bases; nucleotides not matched to a gene: 5. CDR3 coding DNA: TGTGCCAGCAGCTTAGGCGGGAGCCGAACCTACGAGCAGTACTTC. Its translation is CASSLGGSRTYEQYF.

This chain uses TRBV11-3 with TRBJ1-4; D not certain. The germline V gene has CDR1 SGHNT and CDR2 YENEEA. The V end was cut by 5 bases, the J end by 4 bases, with 11 bases between. The CDR3 runs 14 residues. Here the CDR3 reads CASSRAGGNEKLFF. The CDR3 DNA is TGTGCCAGCAGCCGGGCGGGAGGTAATGAAAAACTGTTTTTT.

V gene TRBV7-2 combines with J gene TRBJ2-7, with 8 positions matching TRBD2. Germline V gene data show CDR1 as SGHTA and CDR2 as FQGNSA. The CDR3 loop spans 15 amino acids. Trimming removed 5 bases from V and 0 bases from J; junction bases left unmatched: 6. In DNA, the CDR3 is TGTGCCAGCAGCGTCACTAGCGGAGCCTCCTACGAGCAGTACTTC. This encodes CASSVTSGASYEQYF.

The chain recombines TRBV7-6 with TRBJ2-5; 7 bases line up with TRBD2. This CDR3 has 16 amino acids. J lost 0 bases, V lost 2 bases, and 6 bases had no gene match. CDR1 is SGHVS and CDR2 is FNYEAQ in the germline V gene. CDR3 bases: TGTGCCAGCAGCTTAACTAGCGTCAGGTACCAAGAGACCCAGTACTTC. Translating it yields CASSLTSVRYQETQYF.

CDR3 region: CASGLGTPYGYTF. CDR3 nucleotide sequence: TGTGCCAGCGGTCTAGGGACACCCTATGGCTACACCTTC. V and J are TRBV28 and TRBJ1-2, with D perhaps matching TRBD1 (6 bases). V was cut by 8 bases and J by 4 bases, with 14 bases left in between. The CDR3 runs to 13 residues. Germline CDR1 MDHEN, CDR2 SYDVKM.

V usage is TRBV6-6 and J usage is TRBJ1-2; tentative D call: TRBD1 (6 bases). V dropped 5 bases and J dropped 2 bases, with 12 bases sitting between them. CDR3 length: 14 residues. Germline V gene data show CDR1 as MNHNY and CDR2 as SVGAGI (reference sequence). The CDR3 region has the DNA TGTGCCAGCAGTGTGGGGGCGATCAACTATGGCTACACCTTC. Protein product: CASSVGAINYGYTF.